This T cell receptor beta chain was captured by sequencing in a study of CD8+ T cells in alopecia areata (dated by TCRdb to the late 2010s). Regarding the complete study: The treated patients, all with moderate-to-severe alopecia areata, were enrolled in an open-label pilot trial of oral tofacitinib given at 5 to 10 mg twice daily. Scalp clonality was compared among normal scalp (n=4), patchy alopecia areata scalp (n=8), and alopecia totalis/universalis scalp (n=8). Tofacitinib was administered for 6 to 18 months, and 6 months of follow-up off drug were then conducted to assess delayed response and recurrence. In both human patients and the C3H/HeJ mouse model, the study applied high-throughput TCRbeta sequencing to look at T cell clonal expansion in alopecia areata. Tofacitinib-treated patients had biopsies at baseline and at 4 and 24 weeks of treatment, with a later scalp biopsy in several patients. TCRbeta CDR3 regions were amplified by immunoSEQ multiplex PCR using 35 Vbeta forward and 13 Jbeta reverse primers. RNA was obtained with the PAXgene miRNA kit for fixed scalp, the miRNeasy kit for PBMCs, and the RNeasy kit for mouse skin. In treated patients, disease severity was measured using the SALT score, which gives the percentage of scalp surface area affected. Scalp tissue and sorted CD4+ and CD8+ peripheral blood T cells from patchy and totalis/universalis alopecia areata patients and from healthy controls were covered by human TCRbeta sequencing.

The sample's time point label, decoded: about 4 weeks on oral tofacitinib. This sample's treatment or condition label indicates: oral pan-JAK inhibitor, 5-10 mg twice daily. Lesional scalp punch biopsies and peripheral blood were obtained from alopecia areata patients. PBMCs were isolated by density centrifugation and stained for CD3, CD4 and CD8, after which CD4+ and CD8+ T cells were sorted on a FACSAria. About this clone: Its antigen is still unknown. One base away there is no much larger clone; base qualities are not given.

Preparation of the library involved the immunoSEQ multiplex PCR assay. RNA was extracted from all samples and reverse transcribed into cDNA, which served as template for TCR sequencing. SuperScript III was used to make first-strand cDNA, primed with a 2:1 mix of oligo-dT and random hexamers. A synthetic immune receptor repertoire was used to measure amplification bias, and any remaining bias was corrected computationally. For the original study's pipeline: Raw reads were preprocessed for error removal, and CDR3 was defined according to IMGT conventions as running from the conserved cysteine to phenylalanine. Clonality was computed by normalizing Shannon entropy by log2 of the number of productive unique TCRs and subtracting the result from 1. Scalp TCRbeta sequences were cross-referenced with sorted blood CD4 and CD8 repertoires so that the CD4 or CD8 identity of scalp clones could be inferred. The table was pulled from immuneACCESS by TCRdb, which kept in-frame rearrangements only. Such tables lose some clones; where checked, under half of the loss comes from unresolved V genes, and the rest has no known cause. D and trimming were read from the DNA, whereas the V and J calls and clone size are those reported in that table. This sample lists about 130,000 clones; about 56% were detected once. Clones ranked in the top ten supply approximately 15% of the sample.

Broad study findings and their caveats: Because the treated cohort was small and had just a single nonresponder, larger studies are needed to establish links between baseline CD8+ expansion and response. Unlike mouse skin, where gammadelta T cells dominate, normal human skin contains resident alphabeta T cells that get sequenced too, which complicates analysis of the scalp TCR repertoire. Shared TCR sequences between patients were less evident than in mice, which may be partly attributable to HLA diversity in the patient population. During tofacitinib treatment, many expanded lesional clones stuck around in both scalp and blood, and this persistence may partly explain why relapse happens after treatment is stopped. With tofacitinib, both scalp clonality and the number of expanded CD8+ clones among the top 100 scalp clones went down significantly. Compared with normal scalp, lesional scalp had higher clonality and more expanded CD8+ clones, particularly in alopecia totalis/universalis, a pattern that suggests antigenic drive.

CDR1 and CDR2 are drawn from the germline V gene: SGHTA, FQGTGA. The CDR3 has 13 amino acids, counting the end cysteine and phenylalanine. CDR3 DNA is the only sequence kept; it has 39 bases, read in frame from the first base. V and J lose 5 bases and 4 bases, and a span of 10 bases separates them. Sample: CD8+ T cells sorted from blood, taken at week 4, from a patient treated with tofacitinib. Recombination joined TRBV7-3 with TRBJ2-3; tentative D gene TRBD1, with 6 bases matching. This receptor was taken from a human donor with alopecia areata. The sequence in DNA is TGTGCCAGCAGCCAGGACAGTCCAGATACGCAGTATTTT. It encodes CASSQDSPDTQYF.